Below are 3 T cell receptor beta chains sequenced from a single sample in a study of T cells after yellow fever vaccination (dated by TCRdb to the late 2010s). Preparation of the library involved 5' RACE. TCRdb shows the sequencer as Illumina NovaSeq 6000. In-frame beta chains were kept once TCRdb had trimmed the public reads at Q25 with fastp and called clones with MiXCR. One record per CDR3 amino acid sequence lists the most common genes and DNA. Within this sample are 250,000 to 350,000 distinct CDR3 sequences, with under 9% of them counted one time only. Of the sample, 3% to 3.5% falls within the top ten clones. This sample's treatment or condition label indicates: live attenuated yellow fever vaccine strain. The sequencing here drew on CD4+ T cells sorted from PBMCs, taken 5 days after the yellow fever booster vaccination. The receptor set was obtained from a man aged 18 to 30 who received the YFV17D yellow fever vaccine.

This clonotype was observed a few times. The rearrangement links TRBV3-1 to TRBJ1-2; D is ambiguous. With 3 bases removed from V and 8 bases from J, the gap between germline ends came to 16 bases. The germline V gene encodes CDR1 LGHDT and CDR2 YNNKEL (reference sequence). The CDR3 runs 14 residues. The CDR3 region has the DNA TGTGCCAGCAGCCAGTTCGAGGGAATCGGCGGCTACACCTTC. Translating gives CASSQFEGIGGYTF.

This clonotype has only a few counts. The DNA of the CDR3 is TGTGCCACCAGCAGAGATGGGTGGGCGGGAGGAGATGGAGCTTTCTTT. The encoded protein is CATSRDGWAGGDGAFF. The V and J genes are TRBV15 and TRBJ1-1; no clear D. Looked up from germline, CDR1 is LNHNV and CDR2 is YYDKDF (reference sequence). The CDR3 length is 16 residues. V lost 0 bases to trimming and J lost 10 bases, with 21 bases between them.

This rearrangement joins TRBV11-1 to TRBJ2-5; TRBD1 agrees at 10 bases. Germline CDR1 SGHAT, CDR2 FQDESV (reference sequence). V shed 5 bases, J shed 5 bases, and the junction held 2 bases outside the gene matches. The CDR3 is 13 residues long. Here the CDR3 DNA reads TGTGCCAGCAGCGGGGGACAGGGGGAGACCCAGTACTTC. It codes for CASSGGQGETQYF. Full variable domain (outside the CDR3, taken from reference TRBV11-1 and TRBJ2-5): EAEVAQSPRYKITEKSQAVAFWCDPISGHATLYWYRQILGQGPELLVQFQDESVVDDSQLPKDRFSAERLKGVDSTLKIQPAELGDSAMYLCASSGGQGETQYFGPGTRLLVL.